A single sample is the source of the 26 T cell receptor beta chains below, sequenced in a study of tumor-infiltrating lymphocytes in primary liver carcinoma. Total RNA (around 500 ng) served as template for TCR beta cDNA synthesis primed by a constant-region primer. Employing slightly modified ARM-PCR, three nested multiplex PCR rounds were run, and these gave rise to the TCR beta libraries. The first two PCR rounds, approximately 10 cycles each, used TRBV1-TRBV30 forward primers and a C-beta reverse primer. TCRdb used MiXCR to reprocess the multiplex PCR reads, holding one entry per CDR3 protein. The data show 35,000 to 40,000 distinct CDR3 sequences, with around 80% seen just once and 37% held by the top ten. Taking about 20-31 mg of unsorted bulk tissue, the authors co-extracted RNA and DNA. The sample taken for sequencing was tumor-adjacent normal liver tissue. These receptors all stem from a man between 35 and 55 years old with primary liver carcinoma and hepatitis B virus infection.

On this clonotype itself: At one end, the junction sequence differs from germline, possibly due to a read error. The chain employs TRBV20-1 and TRBJ2-5; the D gene could be TRBD1 or TRBD2 (5 bases each). The CDR3 length is 14 residues. CDR1 DFQATT and CDR2 SNEGSKA come from the germline V gene (reference sequence). In nucleotides, the CDR3 is TGCAGTGCTAGAATAGGGACCCAAGGGGAGACCCAGCACTTC. As protein: CSARIGTQGETQHF.

By its share, this clonotype is medium-sized (0.01 to 0.1%). This sequence joins TRBV29-1 and TRBJ1-2; maybe TRBD1 (5 bases). V shed 7 bases and J shed 6 bases, with 12 bases lying between them. This CDR3 region has 11 residues. The V gene's germline CDR1 is SQVTM and CDR2 ANQGSEA. CDR3 bases: TGCAGCGGTCGACAGATCGATGGCTACACCTTC. Protein: CSGRQIDGYTF.

V gene TRBV18 combines with J gene TRBJ1-2, with a possible D match to TRBD1 (5 bases). The V end lost 6 bases, the J end lost 3 bases, and 14 bases lay between the germline ends. The CDR3 contains 14 residues. The germline CDR1 and CDR2 sequences are KGHSH and LQKENI. CDR3 DNA: TGTGCCAGCTCTCCGTATGGGGGGGACTATGGCTACACCTTC. Translation: CASSPYGGDYGYTF.

This rearrangement joins TRBV7-9 to TRBJ2-3; D gene uncertain. This CDR3 comprises 14 residues. The ends were cut back, 5 bases at V and 4 bases at J, with 13 bases in the middle. Germline V CDR1 and CDR2: SEHNR, FQNEAQ (reference sequence). The DNA for the CDR3 is TGTGCCAGCAGCCCCAGGAGTATCCCAGATACGCAGTATTTT. Translated, it gives CASSPRSIPDTQYF.

Of note for this clonotype: At one boundary the junction diverges from the germline segment, which might be a read error. The genes are TRBV6-1 and TRBJ2-3; 11 positions match TRBD1. CDR1 is MNHNS and CDR2 is SASEGT in the germline V gene. The CDR3 covers 17 residues. In DNA form, the CDR3 reads TGTGCCAGCAGAGCCTGGGACAGGGGGAGTAAAGTAGATACGCAGTACTTT. As protein: CASRAWDRGSKVDTQYF.

This clonotype was observed a handful of times. It may be a read error: a sequence one base away is much more abundant. The gene calls are TRBV24-1 and TRBJ2-5; tentative D call: TRBD1 (6 bases). This CDR3 is 14 amino acids long. The V end lost 7 bases, the J end lost 5 bases, and 16 bases lay between the germline ends. Germline assignment: CDR1 KGHDR and CDR2 SFDVKD. DNA of the CDR3: TGTGCCACCAGGGCCACAGGGACGGAGGAGACCCAGTACTTC. This gives the protein CATRATGTEETQYF.

Notes on this clonotype: One end of the junction does not line up with germline, which may come from a read error. The genes are TRBV11-2 and TRBJ2-5; 7 nucleotides line up with TRBD2. The CDR3 is 18 amino acids. Looked up from germline, CDR1 is SGHAT and CDR2 is FQNNGV. The CDR3 sequence: CASRPSSIQGTVRETQYF. DNA of the CDR3: TGTGCCAGCAGACCTAGCTCAATCCAGGGTACTGTGCGGGAGACACAGTACTTC.

Comments on this clonotype: It is likely a read error, because the conserved phenylalanine at the end of the CDR3 is missing. This chain joins TRBV4-3 and TRBJ2-1; possible D gene TRBD2, 6 bases. From germline, CDR1 is LGHNA and CDR2 YSLEER. The length of the CDR3 is 16 residues. Trimming cost V 0 bases and J 5 bases, with 14 bases left between them. CDR3 amino acids: CASSQDRSGFHNEQFS. DNA of the CDR3: TGCGCCAGCAGCCAAGATAGGAGCGGGTTTCACAATGAGCAGTTCTCT.

As to this clonotype: One junction end does not reproduce the germline sequence, and a read error may be involved. J is TRBJ2-5 and V is TRBV6-5, with a tentative D call TRBD1 (5 bases). The CDR3 covers 15 residues. Germline loops: CDR1 MNHEY, CDR2 SVGAGI. The CDR3 spells CASSHSILGQEIRYF. The DNA for the CDR3 is TGTGCCAGCAGTCACTCGATCCTGGGGCAAGAGATCCGGTACTTC.

The chain employs TRBV30 and TRBJ2-1; D is possibly TRBD1 (5 bases). This CDR3 contains 15 residues. The germline V gene encodes CDR1 GTSNPN and CDR2 SVGIG (reference sequence). The CDR3: CVCSVRGNSYNEQFF. CDR3 DNA: TGTGTCTGTAGTGTAAGGGGCAACTCCTACAATGAGCAGTTCTTC.

This clonotype was picked up one time. The CDR3 sequence: CASTVGSRNEHLFF. DNA for the CDR3: TGTGCCAGCACCGTAGGGAGCCGTAATGAACATCTGTTTTTT. V usage is TRBV28 and J usage is TRBJ1-4; no clear D gene. V gave up 7 bases and J gave up 14 bases, with 23 bases separating them. CDR1 is MDHEN, CDR2 SYDVKM, per germline. There are 14 residues in the CDR3.

The table lists this clonotype with many counts. A much larger clone sits a single nucleotide away, making a read error possible. The chain recombines TRBV28 with TRBJ1-5, with a possible D match to TRBD1 (6 bases). The CDR3 runs 14 residues. The V gene lost 6 bases and the J gene lost 6 bases, with 15 bases spanning the gap. Germline loops: CDR1 MDHEN, CDR2 SYDVKM. The CDR3 spells CASRMTGAGQPQHF. The CDR3 nucleotides are TGTGCCAGCAGAATGACAGGCGCGGGTCAGCCCCAGCATTTT.

The chain employs TRBV29-1 and TRBJ1-2; possibly TRBD1 for D (5 bases). V lost 3 bases to trimming and J lost 4 bases, with 9 bases between them. Germline V gives CDR1 SQVTM, CDR2 ANQGSEA. CDR3 length: 12 residues. CDR3 nucleotides: TGCAGCGTTGATTGGGGGACCTATGGCTACACCTTC. Translation: CSVDWGTYGYTF.

A note on this clonotype: One junction end disagrees with the germline gene, perhaps due to a read error. The V gene is TRBV10-3, the J gene TRBJ1-1, with a tentative D call TRBD1 (5 bases). Germline CDR1 reads ENHRY; CDR2 reads SYGVKD. The CDR3 loop spans 15 amino acids. The CDR3 nucleotides read TGTGCCATCAGTGAGTCGATGGGGACGAACACTGAGGCTTTCTTT. This translates into CAISESMGTNTEAFF.

Relative to its sample, this clonotype is medium-sized. This chain uses TRBV15 with TRBJ2-5; D might be TRBD2 (5 bases). The CDR3 spans 16 residues. Germline lookup yields CDR1 LNHNV and CDR2 YYDKDF (reference sequence). V was cut by 3 bases and J by 1 base, with 15 bases left in between. CDR3 region: CATSSDGGGLQETQYF. CDR3 bases: TGTGCCACCAGCAGCGATGGCGGAGGACTCCAAGAGACCCAGTACTTC.

Concerning this clonotype: An end of the junction differs from the germline gene, which may be a read error. The rearrangement links TRBV11-2 to TRBJ2-1; D tentatively reads TRBD1 or TRBD2 (5 bases each). Germline V gene lookup returns CDR1 SGHAT and CDR2 FQNNGV. CDR3 length: 15 amino acids. The DNA for the CDR3 is TGTGACAGCAGTAGGCCTAGGGGAGAGAGGAATGAGCGCTTCTTC. It translates to CDSSRPRGERNERFF.

The chain recombines TRBV4-1 with TRBJ2-1; D call uncertain. The CDR3 is made up of 15 amino acids. The V and J ends lost 4 bases and 6 bases respectively, with 16 bases between them. Germline values: CDR1 MGHRA, CDR2 YSYEKL. The CDR3 nucleotides read TGCGCCAGCAGCCCCACGGCACCGCTACCCAATGAGCAGTTCTTC. Translation gives CASSPTAPLPNEQFF.

This clonotype is medium-sized in the sample. The genes are TRBV6-1 and TRBJ2-1; TRBD2 might be the D (7 bases). The CDR3 contains 16 residues. Germline V gene sequence: CDR1 MNHNS, CDR2 SASEGT. Trimming cost V 1 base and J 3 bases, with 13 bases left between them. The CDR3 loop reads CASSEDAGAVYNEQFF. Here the CDR3 DNA reads TGTGCCAGCAGTGAAGATGCGGGGGCGGTCTACAATGAGCAGTTCTTC.

To note about this clonotype: Likely a read error: the CDR3 ends without its conserved phenylalanine or tryptophan. V and J are TRBV14 and TRBJ1-5; the D is unclear. CDR3 size: 13 residues. Per germline, CDR1 SGHDN and CDR2 FVKESK. In DNA form, the CDR3 reads TGTGCCAGCGGCCAAGGACGGGATCAGCCCCAGCATTCT. Amino acids: CASGQGRDQPQHS.

The V and J genes are TRBV18 and TRBJ2-1; 14 nucleotides agree with TRBD2. V lost 3 bases to trimming and J lost 6 bases; unmatched junction nucleotides: 4. This CDR3 contains 16 residues. Germline lookup yields CDR1 KGHSH and CDR2 LQKENI. The DNA of the CDR3 is TGTGCCAGCTCACCGGGACTAGCGGGAGTGATCAATGAGCAGTTCTTC. Encoded protein: CASSPGLAGVINEQFF.

About this clonotype: One end of the junction varies from germline; a read error may be responsible. The rearrangement links TRBV11-1 to TRBJ2-1; TRBD2 agrees at 11 bases. This CDR3 region has 20 residues. Germline CDR1 and CDR2: SGHAT and FQDESV (reference sequence). CDR3 region: CASNIGKTSGASRSGNDQFF. DNA for the CDR3: TGTGCCAGCAACATAGGAAAGACTAGCGGGGCCTCACGGTCCGGCAATGATCAGTTCTTC.

This clonotype was detected once. The chain joins TRBV29-1 to TRBJ2-5; D is undetermined. Germline CDR1 reads SQVTM; CDR2 reads ANQGSEA. V was pared by 6 bases and J by 2 bases, with 7 bases between. The CDR3 has 11 residues. CDR3 loop: CSVAIQETQYF. CDR3 DNA: TGCAGCGTCGCCATTCAAGAGACCCAGTACTTC. Complete variable domain (other parts from reference TRBV29-1 and TRBJ2-5): SAVISQKPSRDICQRGTSLTIQCQVDSQVTMMFWYRQQPGQSLTLIATANQGSEATYESGFVIDKFPISRPNLTFSTLTVSNMSPEDSSIYLCSVAIQETQYFGPGTRLLVL.

On this clonotype: Given the absence of the conserved phenylalanine or tryptophan at the CDR3 end, a read error is likely. The genes are TRBV7-9 and TRBJ2-1; 10 positions match TRBD2. The CDR3 consists of 16 residues. Germline V gene data show CDR1 as SEHNR and CDR2 as FQNEAQ (reference sequence). With 5 bases clipped from V and 7 bases from J, the junction kept 11 bases outside the gene matches. The CDR3 DNA reads as TGTGCCAGCAGCCCGAGTAGCGGGAGGTTAAAGAATGAGCAGTTCTCC. The encoded protein is CASSPSSGRLKNEQFS.

On this clonotype itself: Germline and junction disagree at one end, which may indicate a read error. The CDR3 spells CASSLDRTSGSYKQYF. The CDR3 nucleotides read TGTGCCAGCAGCTTGGATAGGACTAGCGGCTCCTACAAGCAATACTTC. This rearrangement joins TRBV5-6 to TRBJ2-7; 10 bases align to TRBD2. This CDR3 is 16 amino acids long. The V gene's germline CDR1 is SGHDT and CDR2 YYEEEE. Combining the CDR3 with reference TRBV5-6 and TRBJ2-7 gives the whole variable domain DAGVTQSPTHLIKTRGQQVTLRCSPKSGHDTVSWYQQALGQGPQFIFQYYEEEERQRGNFPDRFSGHQFPNYSSELNVNALLLGDSALYLCASSLDRTSGSYKQYFGPGTRLTVT.

Concerning this clonotype itself: The missing conserved phenylalanine or tryptophan at the end of this CDR3 makes a read error likely. The DNA is left out, because the CDR3 cannot be placed on it with certainty; the CDR3 is given as TCRdb lists it. The chain employs TRBV1 and TRBJ2-1; the table's D call, TRBD2, was not checked against the DNA. TRBV1 is tagged as a pseudogene. The CDR3 contains 16 residues when both ends are counted. CDR3 sequence reads: CTSSQDAKVAGDEHFL.

For this clonotype: At one boundary the junction diverges from the germline segment, which might be a read error. The chain is built from TRBV18 and TRBJ2-3; D possibly corresponds to TRBD2 (5 bases). In germline, CDR1 is KGHSH, CDR2 LQKENI. CDR3 size: 13 residues. CDR3 region: CGSSPIALDTRYF. The CDR3 coding sequence is TGTGGCAGCTCACCCATAGCGTTGGATACGCGGTATTTT.